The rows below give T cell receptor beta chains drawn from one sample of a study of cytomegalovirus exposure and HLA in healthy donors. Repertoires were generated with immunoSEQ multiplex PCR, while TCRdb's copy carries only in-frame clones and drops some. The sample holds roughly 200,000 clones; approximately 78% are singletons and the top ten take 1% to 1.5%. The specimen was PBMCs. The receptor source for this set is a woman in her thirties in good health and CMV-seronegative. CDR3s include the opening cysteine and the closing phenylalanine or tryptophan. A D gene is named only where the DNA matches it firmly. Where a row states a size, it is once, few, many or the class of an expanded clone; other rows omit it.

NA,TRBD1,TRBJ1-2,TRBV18,CASSPDLGTVYGYTF,TGTGCCAGCTCACCGGACCTGGGGACAGTCTATGGCTACACCTTC
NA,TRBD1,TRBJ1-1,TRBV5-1,CASRIQGAEAFF,TGCGCCAGCAGAATACAGGGGGCTGAAGCTTTCTTT
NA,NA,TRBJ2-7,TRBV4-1,CASSQSGSSSYEQYF,TGCGCCAGCAGCCAATCCGGGTCGAGCTCCTACGAGCAGTACTTC
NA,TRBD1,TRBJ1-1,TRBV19,CASSMAPGQGAKGAFF,TGTGCCAGTAGTATGGCCCCGGGACAGGGGGCCAAAGGGGCTTTCTTT
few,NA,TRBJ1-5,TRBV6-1,CASRTAGALGQPQHF,TGTGCCAGCAGGACTGCGGGGGCGCTTGGTCAGCCCCAGCATTTT
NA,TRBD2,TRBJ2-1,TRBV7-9,CASSPASGSLSEQFF,TGTGCCAGCAGCCCCGCTAGCGGGAGTTTGTCTGAGCAGTTCTTC
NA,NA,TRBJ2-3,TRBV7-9,CASQGTDTQYF,TGTGCCAGCCAGGGAACAGATACGCAGTATTTT
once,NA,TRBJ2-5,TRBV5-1,CASSFGVRANQETQYF,TGCGCCAGCAGCTTTGGTGTCCGAGCGAACCAAGAGACCCAGTACTTC
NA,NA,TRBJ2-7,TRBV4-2,CASSQTSYEQYF,TGTGCCAGCAGCCAAACATCCTACGAGCAGTACTTC
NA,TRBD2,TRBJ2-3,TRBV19,CASSGEGFTDTQYF,TGTGCCAGTAGTGGGGAGGGTTTCACAGATACGCAGTATTTT
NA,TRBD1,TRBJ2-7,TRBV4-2,CASSLRQGEQYF,TGTGCCAGCAGCCTACGACAGGGGGAGCAGTACTTC
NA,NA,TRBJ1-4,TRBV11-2,CASSPGLEKLFF,TGTGCCAGCAGCCCGGGACTCGAAAAACTGTTTTTT
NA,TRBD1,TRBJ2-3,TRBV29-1,CSAPPGQGTDTQYF,TGCAGCGCCCCTCCAGGACAGGGGACAGATACGCAGTATTTT
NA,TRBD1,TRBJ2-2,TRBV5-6,CASSWGTGRTGELFF,TGTGCCAGCAGCTGGGGGACAGGGCGGACCGGGGAGCTGTTTTTT
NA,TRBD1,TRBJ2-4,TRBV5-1,CASNPGAGQGAFIQYF,TGCGCCAGCAATCCTGGGGCCGGGCAGGGGGCGTTTATTCAGTACTTC
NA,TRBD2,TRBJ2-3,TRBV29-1,CTSTSGGTDTQYF,TGCACCTCTACTAGCGGGGGCACGGATACGCAGTATTTT
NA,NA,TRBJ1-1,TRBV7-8,CASRPNSLMNTEAFF,TGTGCCAGCAGGCCGAACTCTCTTATGAACACTGAAGCTTTCTTT
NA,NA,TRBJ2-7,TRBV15,CATSQGVAREQYF,TGTGCCACCAGCCAGGGTGTGGCACGCGAGCAGTACTTC
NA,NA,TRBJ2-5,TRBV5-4,CASSPGVETQYF,TGTGCCAGCAGCCCCGGGGTAGAGACCCAGTACTTC
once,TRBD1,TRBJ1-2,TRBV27,CASTIRDRGPNYGYTF,TGTGCCAGTACCATCCGGGACAGAGGTCCCAACTATGGCTACACCTTC
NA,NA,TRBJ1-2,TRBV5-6,CASSPGVGELGYTF,TGTGCCAGCAGCCCGGGGGTCGGGGAGCTAGGCTACACCTTC
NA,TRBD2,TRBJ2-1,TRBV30,CAWEARGGAYNEQFF,TGTGCCTGGGAGGCCCGCGGGGGGGCCTACAATGAGCAGTTCTTC
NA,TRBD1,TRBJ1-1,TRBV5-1,CASSYRGRNTEAFF,TGCGCCAGCAGCTACAGGGGGCGCAACACTGAAGCTTTCTTT
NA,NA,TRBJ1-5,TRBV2,CASSVGTMGYQPQHF,TGTGCCAGCAGTGTGGGGACAATGGGGTACCAGCCCCAGCATTTT
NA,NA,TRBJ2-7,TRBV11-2,CASSLDSDEQYF,TGTGCCAGCAGCTTAGATTCCGACGAGCAGTACTTC
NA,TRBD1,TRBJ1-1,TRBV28,CVSSLPTGVNTEAFF,TGTGTCAGCAGTTTACCGACAGGGGTGAACACTGAAGCTTTCTTT
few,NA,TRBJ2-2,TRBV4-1,CASSQRQVRGGELFF,TGCGCCAGCAGCCAACGACAAGTTCGTGGCGGGGAGCTGTTTTTT
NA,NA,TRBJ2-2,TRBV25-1,CASSVVSPGELFF,TGTGCCAGCAGTGTAGTCTCACCCGGGGAGCTGTTTTTT
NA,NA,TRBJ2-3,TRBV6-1,CASSESGVRTDTQYF,TGTGCCAGCAGTGAGAGCGGAGTCCGCACAGATACGCAGTATTTT
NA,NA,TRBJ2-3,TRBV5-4,CASSLVVSTDTQYF,TGTGCCAGCAGCTTGGTTGTAAGCACAGATACGCAGTATTTT
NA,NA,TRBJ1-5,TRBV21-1,CASSKEGQGAPQPQHF,TGTGCCAGCAGCAAAGAGGGACAGGGGGCACCTCAGCCCCAGCATTTT
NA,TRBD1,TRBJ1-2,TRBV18,CASSPPDRGYGYTF,TGTGCCAGCTCACCACCAGACAGGGGCTATGGCTACACCTTC
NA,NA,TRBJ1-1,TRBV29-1,CSVEVMSGTEAFF,TGCAGCGTTGAAGTGATGTCGGGGACTGAAGCTTTCTTT
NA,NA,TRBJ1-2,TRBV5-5,CASSLEGGLNYGYTF,TGTGCCAGCAGCTTGGAGGGAGGATTAAACTATGGCTACACCTTC
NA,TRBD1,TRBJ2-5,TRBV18,CASSPGQGETQYF,TGTGCCAGCTCACCTGGACAGGGCGAGACCCAGTACTTC
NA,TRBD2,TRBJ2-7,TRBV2,CASSIPTSGRRQYF,TGTGCCAGCAGCATACCGACTAGCGGGAGGAGGCAGTACTTC
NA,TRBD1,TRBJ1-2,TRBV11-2,CASRGQVANYGYTF,TGTGCCAGCAGGGGACAGGTAGCTAACTATGGCTACACCTTC
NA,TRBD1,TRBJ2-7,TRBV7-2,CASSSGQGPYEQYF,TGTGCCAGCAGCTCTGGACAGGGGCCATACGAGCAGTACTTC
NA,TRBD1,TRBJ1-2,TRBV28,CASSLSQGGGYTF,TGTGCCAGCAGTTTATCTCAGGGGGGAGGCTACACCTTC
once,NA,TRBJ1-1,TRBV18,CASCPGQNTEAFF,TGTGCCAGTTGCCCGGGACAGAACACTGAAGCTTTCTTT
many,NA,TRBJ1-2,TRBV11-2,CASSLGQENYGYTF,TGTGCCAGCAGCTTAGGACAGGAGAACTATGGCTACACCTTC
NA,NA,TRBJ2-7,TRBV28,CASRTTASYEQYF,TGTGCCAGCAGGACGACAGCGTCCTACGAGCAGTACTTC
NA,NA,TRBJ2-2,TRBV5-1,CASLPGDTNTGELFF,TGCGCCAGCCTCCCCGGGGATACGAACACCGGGGAGCTGTTTTTT
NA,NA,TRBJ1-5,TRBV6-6,CASSYKEGRETTQHF,TGTGCCAGCAGTTACAAGGAGGGCCGAGAAACGACCCAGCATTTT
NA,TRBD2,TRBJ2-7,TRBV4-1,CASSQDSSGRAGEQYF,TGCGCCAGCAGCCAAGATAGTAGCGGGAGGGCCGGCGAGCAGTACTTC
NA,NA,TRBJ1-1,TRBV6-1,CASSEGPLNTEAFF,TGTGCCAGCAGTGAGGGCCCGTTGAACACTGAAGCTTTCTTT
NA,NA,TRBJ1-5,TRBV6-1,CASSLLGGSNQPQHF,TGTGCCAGCAGCCTACTGGGGGGGAGCAATCAGCCCCAGCATTTT
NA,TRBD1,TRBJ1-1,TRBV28,CASSPPGQGGYTEAFF,TGTGCCAGCAGTCCGCCGGGACAGGGAGGGTACACTGAAGCTTTCTTT
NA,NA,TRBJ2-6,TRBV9,CASSVEHSGANVLTF,TGTGCCAGCAGCGTAGAACACTCTGGGGCCAACGTCCTGACTTTC
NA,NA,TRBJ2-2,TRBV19,CASSSRGNTGELFF,TGTGCCAGTAGTAGCAGGGGGAACACCGGGGAGCTGTTTTTT
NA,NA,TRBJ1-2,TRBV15,CATSTATGGYTF,TGTGCCACCAGCACCGCGACAGGAGGCTACACCTTC
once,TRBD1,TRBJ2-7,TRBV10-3,CAISEGQGSHEQYF,TGTGCCATCAGTGAAGGACAGGGTTCCCACGAGCAGTACTTC
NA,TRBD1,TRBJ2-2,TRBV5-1,CASSLGTGGTGELFF,TGCGCCAGCAGCCTCGGGACAGGGGGCACCGGGGAGCTGTTTTTT
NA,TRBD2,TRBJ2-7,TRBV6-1,CASSLTSGSIYEQYF,TGTGCCAGCAGTTTGACTAGCGGGAGTATCTACGAGCAGTACTTC
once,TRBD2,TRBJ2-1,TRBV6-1,CASSKTSGGAYEQFF,TGTGCCAGCAGCAAAACTAGCGGGGGGGCCTATGAGCAGTTCTTC
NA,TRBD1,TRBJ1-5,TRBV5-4,CASSPTPDRGQPQHF,TGTGCCAGCAGCCCCACCCCGGACAGGGGTCAGCCCCAGCATTTT
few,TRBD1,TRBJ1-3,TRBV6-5,CASSSPGGTGNTIYF,TGTGCCAGCTCATCCCCAGGGGGCACTGGAAACACCATATATTTT
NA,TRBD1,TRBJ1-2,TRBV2,CASSLGTANYGYTF,TGTGCCAGCAGTTTGGGGACAGCTAACTATGGCTACACCTTC
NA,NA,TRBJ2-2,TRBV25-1,CASTMRSPGAGVGELFF,TGTGCCAGCACCATGAGAAGTCCAGGGGCCGGGGTCGGGGAGCTGTTTTTT